This is a list of T cell receptor beta chains from one sample in a study of cytomegalovirus exposure and HLA in healthy donors. TCRdb's table, derived via immunoSEQ multiplex PCR, lists solely in-frame clones and lacks some. The sample lists over 250,000 clones, roughly 88% occurring once. The sample taken for sequencing was PBMCs. These receptors originate from a man aged 35-49 years in good health and CMV-seropositive. Each CDR3 is given with its conserved first and last residue. The D gene is left open where the match is weak. Not every row has a clone size; where given, it reads once, few, many or a size class.

J: TRBJ1-2; V: TRBV18; size: -; D: -; DNA: TGTGCCAGCTCAAGCACGCGGAACGACGGTGGCTACACCTTC; CDR3: CASSSTRNDGGYTF
J: TRBJ1-1; V: TRBV18; size: few; D: TRBD1; DNA: TGTGCCAGCTCAAGGGACAGGAAGAACACTGAAGCTTTCTTT; CDR3: CASSRDRKNTEAFF
J: TRBJ2-7; V: TRBV19; size: -; D: -; DNA: TGTGCCAGTTTGGAGGGGTCCGAGCAGTACTTC; CDR3: CASLEGSEQYF
J: TRBJ2-7; V: TRBV7-3; size: -; D: -; DNA: TGTGCCAGCAGCCTAGAGGGCCTGGGGGGAACTTGGGGCGAGCAGTACTTC; CDR3: CASSLEGLGGTWGEQYF
J: TRBJ1-4; V: TRBV5-1; size: -; D: -; DNA: TGCGCCAGCAGCTTGGAGGGGGGGGGAGATGAAAAACTGTTTTTT; CDR3: CASSLEGGGDEKLFF
J: TRBJ1-2; V: TRBV7-9; size: -; D: -; DNA: TGTGCCAGCAGCTTAGGGACCGGGACACTCGGGTCGGGCTACACCTTC; CDR3: CASSLGTGTLGSGYTF
J: TRBJ1-1; V: TRBV11-2; size: -; D: -; DNA: TGTGCCAGCACCTCTATGAACACTGAAGCTTTCTTT; CDR3: CASTSMNTEAFF
J: TRBJ1-3; V: TRBV28; size: -; D: TRBD1; DNA: TGTGCCAGCAGTGGGGATGGACAGGGCAAGCAAGACACCATATATTTT; CDR3: CASSGDGQGKQDTIYF
J: TRBJ2-7; V: TRBV4-3; size: -; D: TRBD2; DNA: TGCGCCAGCAGCCCTCTGGGTTCGAGAGCGGGAGGGCGGGAGCAGTACTTC; CDR3: CASSPLGSRAGGREQYF
J: TRBJ1-2; V: TRBV19; size: once; D: -; DNA: TGTGCCAGTAGTATACAGGGGTATGGCTACACCTTC; CDR3: CASSIQGYGYTF
J: TRBJ2-3; V: TRBV30; size: -; D: TRBD2; DNA: TGTGCCCGCCGACTAGCGGGAACGGATACGCAGTATTTT; CDR3: CARRLAGTDTQYF
J: TRBJ1-1; V: TRBV28; size: -; D: -; DNA: TGTGCCAGCAGTACACCCGTCCCAGGTGGGAGCACTGAAGCTTTCTTT; CDR3: CASSTPVPGGSTEAFF
J: TRBJ2-1; V: TRBV30; size: -; D: TRBD2; DNA: TGTGCCTGGAGTCCGGGACTAAATTACAATGAGCAGTTCTTC; CDR3: CAWSPGLNYNEQFF
J: TRBJ2-7; V: TRBV4-3; size: -; D: TRBD1; DNA: TGCGCCAGCAGCCAAGATCTCAGGGGGCGATACGAGCAGTACTTC; CDR3: CASSQDLRGRYEQYF
J: TRBJ1-1; V: TRBV4-1; size: -; D: -; DNA: TGCGCCAGCAGCCAAGACAGGGCCAACTCTGAAGCTTTCTTT; CDR3: CASSQDRANSEAFF
J: TRBJ2-1; V: TRBV6-6; size: -; D: TRBD2; DNA: TGTGCCAGCAGTTACCAAGCGGGAGCAGACAATGAGCAGTTCTTC; CDR3: CASSYQAGADNEQFF
J: TRBJ1-2; V: TRBV27; size: -; D: -; DNA: TGTGCCAGCAGTTTAGGGGCGGCCAACTATGGCTACACCTTC; CDR3: CASSLGAANYGYTF
J: TRBJ1-5; V: TRBV12-5; size: few; D: TRBD1; DNA: TGTGCTAGTGCCTCGGGACAGGGCCATCAGCCCCAGCATTTT; CDR3: CASASGQGHQPQHF
J: TRBJ1-5; V: TRBV27; size: few; D: -; DNA: TGTGCCAGCAGCCGGCAGGGGAATCAGCCCCAGCATTTT; CDR3: CASSRQGNQPQHF
J: TRBJ2-2; V: TRBV5-1; size: -; D: -; DNA: TGCGCCAGCAGCTTGGCTCAGGGGATCGGCGGGGAGCTGTTTTTT; CDR3: CASSLAQGIGGELFF
J: TRBJ2-7; V: TRBV28; size: -; D: -; DNA: TGTGCCAGCAGTTTCGAGCGTATCTTCTACGAGCAGTACTTC; CDR3: CASSFERIFYEQYF